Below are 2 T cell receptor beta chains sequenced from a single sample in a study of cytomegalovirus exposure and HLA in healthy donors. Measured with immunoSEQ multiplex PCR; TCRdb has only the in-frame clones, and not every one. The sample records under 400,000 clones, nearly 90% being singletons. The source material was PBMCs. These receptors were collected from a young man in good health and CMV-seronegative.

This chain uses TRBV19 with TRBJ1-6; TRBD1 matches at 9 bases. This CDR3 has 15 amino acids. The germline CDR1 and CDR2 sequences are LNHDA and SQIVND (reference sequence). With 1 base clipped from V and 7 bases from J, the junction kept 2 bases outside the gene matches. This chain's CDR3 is CASSIGGTGNSPLHF. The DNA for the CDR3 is TGTGCCAGTAGTATAGGAGGGACAGGGAATTCACCCCTCCACTTT. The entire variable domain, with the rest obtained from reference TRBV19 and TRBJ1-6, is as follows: DGGITQSPKYLFRKEGQNVTLSCEQNLNHDAMYWYRQDPGQGLRLIYYSQIVNDFQKGDIAEGYSVSREKKESFPLTVTSAQKNPTAFYLCASSIGGTGNSPLHFGNGTRLTVT.

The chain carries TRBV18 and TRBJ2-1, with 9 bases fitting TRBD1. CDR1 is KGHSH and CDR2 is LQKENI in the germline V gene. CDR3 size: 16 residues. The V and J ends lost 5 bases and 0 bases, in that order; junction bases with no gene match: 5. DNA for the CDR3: TGTGCCAGCTCAACTCGACAGGGGGACTCCTACAATGAGCAGTTCTTC. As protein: CASSTRQGDSYNEQFF.